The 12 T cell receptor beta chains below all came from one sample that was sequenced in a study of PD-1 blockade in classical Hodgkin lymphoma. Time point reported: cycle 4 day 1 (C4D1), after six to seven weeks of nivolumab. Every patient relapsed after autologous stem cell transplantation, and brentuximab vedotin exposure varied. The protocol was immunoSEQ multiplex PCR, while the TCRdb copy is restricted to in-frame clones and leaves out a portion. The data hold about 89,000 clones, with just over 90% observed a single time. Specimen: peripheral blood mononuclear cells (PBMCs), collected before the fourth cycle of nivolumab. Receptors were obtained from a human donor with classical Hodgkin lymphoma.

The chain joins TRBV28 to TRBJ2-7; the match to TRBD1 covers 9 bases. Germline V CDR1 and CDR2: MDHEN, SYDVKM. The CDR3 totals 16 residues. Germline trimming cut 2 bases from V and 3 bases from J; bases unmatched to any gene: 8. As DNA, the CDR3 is TGTGCCAGCAGTTTAAGAACGGGACAGGGTATCTACGAGCAGTACTTC. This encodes CASSLRTGQGIYEQYF. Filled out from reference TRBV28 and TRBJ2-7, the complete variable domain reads DVKVTQSSRYLVKRTGEKVFLECVQDMDHENMFWYRQDPGLGLRLIYFSYDVKMKEKGDIPEGYSVSREKKERFSLILESASTNQTSMYLCASSLRTGQGIYEQYFGPGTRLTVT.

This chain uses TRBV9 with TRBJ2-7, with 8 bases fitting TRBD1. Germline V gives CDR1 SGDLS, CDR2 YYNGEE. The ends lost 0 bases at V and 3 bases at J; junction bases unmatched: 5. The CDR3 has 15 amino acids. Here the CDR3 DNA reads TGTGCCAGCAGCGTAGTAGGACAGGGCGTCTACGAGCAGTACTTC. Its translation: CASSVVGQGVYEQYF. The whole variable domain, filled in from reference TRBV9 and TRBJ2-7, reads DSGVTQTPKHLITATGQRVTLRCSPRSGDLSVYWYQQSLDQGLQFLIQYYNGEERAKGNILERFSAQQFPDLHSELNLSSLELGDSALYFCASSVVGQGVYEQYFGPGTRLTVT.

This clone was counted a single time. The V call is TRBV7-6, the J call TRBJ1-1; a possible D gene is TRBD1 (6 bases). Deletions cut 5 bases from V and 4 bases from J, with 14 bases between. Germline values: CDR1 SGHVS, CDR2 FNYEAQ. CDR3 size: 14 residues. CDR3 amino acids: CASSRGGLGTEAFF. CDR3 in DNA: TGTGCCAGCAGCCGGGGGGGGCTAGGCACTGAAGCTTTCTTT.

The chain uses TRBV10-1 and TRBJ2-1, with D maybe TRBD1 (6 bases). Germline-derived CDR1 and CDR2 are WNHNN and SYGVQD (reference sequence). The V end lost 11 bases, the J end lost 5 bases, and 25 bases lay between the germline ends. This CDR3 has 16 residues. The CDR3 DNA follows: TGCGCCCACAATACTTCGCCGGGACATCAAAACAATGAGCAGTTCTTC. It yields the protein CAHNTSPGHQNNEQFF.

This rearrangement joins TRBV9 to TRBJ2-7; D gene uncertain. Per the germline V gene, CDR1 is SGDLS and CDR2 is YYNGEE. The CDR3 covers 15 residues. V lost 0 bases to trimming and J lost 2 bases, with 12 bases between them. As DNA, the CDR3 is TGTGCCAGCAGCGTAGATCCGGGTATAGCCTACGAGCAGTACTTC. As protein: CASSVDPGIAYEQYF. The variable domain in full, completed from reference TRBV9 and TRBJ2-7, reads DSGVTQTPKHLITATGQRVTLRCSPRSGDLSVYWYQQSLDQGLQFLIQYYNGEERAKGNILERFSAQQFPDLHSELNLSSLELGDSALYFCASSVDPGIAYEQYFGPGTRLTVT.

The CDR3 reads CASSRGGGNNEQFF. In nucleotides, the CDR3 is TGTGCCAGCAGCCGTGGGGGGGGGAACAATGAGCAGTTCTTC. The chain uses TRBV5-4 and TRBJ2-1; 7 bases fit TRBD2. The germline gives CDR1 SGHNT, CDR2 YYREEE (reference sequence). The length of the CDR3 is 14 residues. V lost 4 bases to trimming and J lost 5 bases; unmatched junction nucleotides: 6.

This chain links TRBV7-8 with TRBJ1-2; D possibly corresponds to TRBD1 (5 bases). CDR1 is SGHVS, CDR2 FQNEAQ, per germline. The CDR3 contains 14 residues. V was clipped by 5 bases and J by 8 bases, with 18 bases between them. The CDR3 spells CASSISDRRRGYTF. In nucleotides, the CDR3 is TGTGCCAGCAGCATAAGCGACAGAAGACGCGGCTACACCTTC.

The DNA for the CDR3 is TGTGCCAGCAGCGGCCTGACTGGCGAGCAGTACTTC. Residues: CASSGLTGEQYF. The chain uses TRBV5-4 and TRBJ2-7; D not certain. V dropped 4 bases and J dropped 6 bases, with 11 bases sitting between them. In germline, CDR1 is SGHNT, CDR2 YYREEE (reference sequence). The CDR3 loop spans 12 amino acids. Complete variable domain (other parts from reference TRBV5-4 and TRBJ2-7): ETGVTQSPTHLIKTRGQQVTLRCSSQSGHNTVSWYQQALGQGPQFIFQYYREEENGRGNFPPRFSGLQFPNYSSELNVNALELDDSALYLCASSGLTGEQYFGPGTRLTVT.

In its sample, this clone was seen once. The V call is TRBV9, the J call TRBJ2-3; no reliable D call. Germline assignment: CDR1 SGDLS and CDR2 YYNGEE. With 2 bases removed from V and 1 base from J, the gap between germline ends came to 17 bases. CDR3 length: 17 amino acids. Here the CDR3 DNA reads TGTGCCAGCAGCGTGGATGTAGGACGATGGGGCACAGATACGCAGTATTTT. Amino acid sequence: CASSVDVGRWGTDTQYF.

DNA for the CDR3: TGCGCCAGCAAGCGTGGTGGGGATCCCTACGAGCAGTACTTC. This sequence encodes CASKRGGDPYEQYF. The V gene is TRBV10-2, the J gene TRBJ2-7; D not certain. The CDR3 is 14 amino acids. Germline lookup yields CDR1 WSHSY and CDR2 SAAADI. The V end was cut by 7 bases, the J end by 2 bases, with 15 bases between.

DNA for the CDR3: TGTGCCAGCAGCACCCCTAGGGGGGACTCTGGGGCCAACGTCCTGACTTTC. Translating it yields CASSTPRGDSGANVLTF. J is TRBJ2-6 and V is TRBV11-2; either TRBD1 or TRBD2 may fit D (6 bases each). V lost 5 bases and J lost 0, with 14 bases in between. The CDR3 is made up of 17 amino acids. The germline V gene has CDR1 SGHAT and CDR2 FQNNGV.

The CDR3 reads CASSLGQGVKGNQPQHF. Written as DNA, the CDR3 is TGTGCCAGCAGCTTAGGACAGGGTGTAAAAGGCAATCAGCCCCAGCATTTT. J is TRBJ1-5 and V is TRBV7-9; 7 nucleotides match TRBD1. The germline V gene has CDR1 SEHNR and CDR2 FQNEAQ (reference sequence). The CDR3 has 17 residues. V was clipped by 1 base and J by 2 bases; unmatched bases: 8.